The clone carrying this T cell receptor beta chain has more than one count but fewer than ten. Seattle-derived patients entered the study during active infection and were followed longitudinally. Trimming removed 6 bases from V and 4 bases from J; junction bases left unmatched: 4. The CDR3 runs to 14 residues. Looked up from germline, CDR1 is MNHNY and CDR2 is SVGAGI (reference sequence). Authors' processing steps: Amplification of reference gene primers provided the estimated nucleated cell counts. Only in-frame clones appear in the TCRdb table, and some are missing; sequencing was by immunoSEQ multiplex PCR. That table gives V, J and clone size, and the DNA gave D and trimming. This table has tens of thousands of clones, 80% to 85% appearing once. These data come from a study of blood T cell repertoires in COVID-19. Study context: Acute and convalescent COVID-19 samples came from the United States, Italy and Spain. Nucleic acid was either cDNA or gDNA, and it came from T cells, B-cell-depleted T cells, or PBMCs.

This TCR was sampled from a man older than 75 with COVID-19, enrolled during active disease. The chain joins TRBV6-6 to TRBJ1-3; TRBD1 agrees at 9 bases. Material for sequencing was peripheral blood. The CDR3 DNA reads TGTGCCAGCAGCCAAGGGACAGGGGGAAACACCATATATTTT. Amino acids: CASSQGTGGNTIYF.